This T cell receptor beta chain derives from a study of T-cell reconstitution after alpha-beta-depleted transplantation in children. This clonotype occurred a few times. A TCRbeta library incorporating unique molecular identifiers was prepared. TCRdb processed the PCR reads anew with MiXCR; each CDR3 protein has one entry. Of hundreds of thousands of distinct CDR3 sequences listed, roughly 17% were seen once; the top ten hold around 0.96%. The CDR3 runs 14 residues. V lost 6 bases and J lost 3; bases outside the gene matches: 6. The sample here was PBMCs from the stem cell graft donor, taken from the stem cell graft. The rearrangement uses TRBV12-3 or TRBV12-4 and TRBJ2-5, with 8 bases aligning to TRBD1. This TCR was recovered from a human donor who donated a stem cell graft to a child with acute myeloid leukemia. The CDR3 sequence: CASSASTGEETQYF. DNA for the CDR3: TGTGCCAGCAGCGCCTCGACAGGGGAAGAGACCCAGTACTTC.